Below, 15 T cell receptor beta chains from the same sample are listed, as sequenced in a study of OX40 agonist ivuxolimab in advanced cancers. Clones were sequenced by immunoSEQ multiplex PCR, and TCRdb holds only the in-frame ones, with some missing. There are tens of thousands of clones in the sample; around 86% occur only once, and around 1.8% lies in the top ten. Sequences were derived from CD4+ or CD8+ T cells sorted from blood, sampled in a trial of the OX40 agonist ivuxolimab. The receptors here all came from an adult with an advanced solid tumor such as melanoma, head and neck, liver or kidney cancer.

The CDR3 DNA is TGTGCCAGCAGTTACGGGGGGGCAGCTAACTATGGCTACACCTTC. Protein product: CASSYGGAANYGYTF. J is TRBJ1-2 and V is TRBV6-5, with D possibly matching TRBD1 (6 bases). Deletions cut 2 bases from V and 0 bases from J, with 10 bases between. CDR1 is MNHEY, CDR2 SVGAGI, per germline. The CDR3 runs to 15 residues.

The genes are TRBV27 and TRBJ1-2, with 7 positions matching TRBD1. The CDR3 has 17 residues. CDR1 is MNHEY, CDR2 SMNVEV, per germline (reference sequence). The ends lost 5 bases at V and 0 bases at J; junction bases unmatched: 12. CDR3 sequence reads: CASSVTGSSPANYGYTF. CDR3 nucleotide sequence: TGTGCCAGCAGTGTGACAGGGAGTTCTCCCGCTAACTATGGCTACACCTTC.

The V and J genes are TRBV5-1 and TRBJ2-7; TRBD2 might be the D (5 bases). V lost 0 bases to trimming and J lost 3 bases, with 19 bases between them. The germline gives CDR1 SGHRS, CDR2 YFSETQ. CDR3 size: 17 residues. CDR3: CASSLVPETSGDYEQYF. As DNA, the CDR3 is TGCGCCAGCAGCTTGGTCCCAGAAACATCCGGGGACTACGAGCAGTACTTC.

The chain carries TRBV6-1 and TRBJ1-5, with D hard to call. In germline, CDR1 is MNHNS, CDR2 SASEGT. The CDR3 length is 16 residues. V was trimmed by 1 base and J by 0 bases, leaving 10 bases between them. The CDR3 DNA reads as TGTGCCAGCAGTGAAGGGAAGGGTTTTAGCAATCAGCCCCAGCATTTT. It specifies CASSEGKGFSNQPQHF.

The rearrangement links TRBV27 to TRBJ2-5; D is possibly TRBD1 (5 bases). V lost 5 bases and J 1 base, leaving 11 bases between the germline ends. CDR1 is MNHEY, CDR2 SMNVEV, per germline (reference sequence). The CDR3 loop spans 14 amino acids. CDR3 in DNA: TGTGCCAGCAGTGCCGCAGGGTCCCAAGAGACCCAGTACTTC. Translating gives CASSAAGSQETQYF.

The chain links TRBV27 to TRBJ1-5, with 12 nucleotides matching TRBD1. This CDR3 has 18 residues. The germline gives CDR1 MNHEY, CDR2 SMNVEV (reference sequence). V gave up 7 bases and J gave up 3 bases; unmatched junction bases: 13. The CDR3 coding sequence is TGTGCCAGCAATCCTGGGCGGGGACAGGGGGCCCCCAATCAGCCCCAGCATTTT. Protein sequence: CASNPGRGQGAPNQPQHF.

This CDR3 is CATIPGDNSPLHF. CDR3 DNA: TGTGCCACCATCCCGGGAGATAATTCACCCCTCCACTTT. This sequence joins TRBV2 and TRBJ1-6; no definite D call. From germline, CDR1 is SNHLY and CDR2 FYNNEI. The CDR3 is made up of 13 amino acids. The ends were cut back, 10 bases at V and 5 bases at J, with 12 bases in the middle.

The V call is TRBV18, the J call TRBJ2-7; 12 positions match TRBD2. Germline CDR1 is KGHSH and CDR2 is LQKENI. V was clipped by 0 bases and J by 6 bases; unmatched bases: 3. The CDR3 is made up of 15 amino acids. CDR3 amino acids: CASSPPGLAGSEQYF. In nucleotides, the CDR3 is TGTGCCAGCTCACCACCGGGACTAGCGGGTTCCGAGCAGTACTTC.

This chain uses TRBV5-1 with TRBJ1-4; the D is unclear. Trimming removed 5 bases at V and 0 bases at J, with 11 bases between. In germline, CDR1 is SGHRS, CDR2 YFSETQ. This CDR3 has 15 amino acids. In DNA, the CDR3 is TGCGCCAGCAGGGACGGTCCTACAACTAATGAAAAACTGTTTTTT. It yields the protein CASRDGPTTNEKLFF.

The count of this clone is one. The chain has TRBV7-2 and TRBJ2-3; 7 nucleotides agree with TRBD1. Germline V lookup: CDR1 SGHTA, CDR2 FQGNSA. The CDR3 is 14 amino acids. Trimming removed 5 bases from V and 3 bases from J; junction bases left unmatched: 5. CDR3 protein: CASSLGTVTDTQYF. The CDR3 DNA reads as TGTGCCAGCAGCCTCGGGACAGTTACAGATACGCAGTATTTT.

The chain joins TRBV6-1 to TRBJ1-2; 7 nucleotides align to TRBD1. Per the germline V gene, CDR1 is MNHNS and CDR2 is SASEGT. This CDR3 contains 14 residues. The ends lost 0 bases at V and 4 bases at J; junction bases unmatched: 2. In DNA form, the CDR3 reads TGTGCCAGCAGTGAAGCGGGGACAGCCTATGGCTACACCTTC. Amino acids: CASSEAGTAYGYTF.

A word on this clone: This same CDR3 is encoded by further DNA sequences in the sample. The chain links TRBV11-3 to TRBJ2-7, with 8 bases matching TRBD2. Germline V CDR1 and CDR2: SGHNT, YENEEA. This CDR3 spans 14 amino acids. After removal of 5 bases from V and 4 bases from J, the junction contained 7 bases not matched to a gene. The CDR3 DNA is TGTGCCAGCAGCCAGGCGGGGGGTAGATACGAGCAGTACTTC. Translated, it gives CASSQAGGRYEQYF.

V and J are TRBV19 and TRBJ1-5, with 8 positions matching TRBD1. The CDR3 has 14 residues. Germline CDR1 reads LNHDA; CDR2 reads SQIVND (reference sequence). V gave up 5 bases and J gave up 5 bases; unmatched junction bases: 5. CDR3 coding DNA: TGTGCCAGTAGTGGGGGCAGGGGGCATCAGCCCCAGCATTTT. Protein product: CASSGGRGHQPQHF.

This chain uses TRBV30 with TRBJ1-2; possible D gene TRBD1, 5 bases. From germline, CDR1 is GTSNPN and CDR2 SVGIG (reference sequence). Trimming removed 0 bases at V and 9 bases at J, with 11 bases between. This CDR3 region has 12 residues. Written as DNA, the CDR3 is TGTGCCTGGAGTGTACAAAGGGGTAGCTACACCTTC. Translation gives CAWSVQRGSYTF.

Remarks on this clone: The sample contains more than one DNA sequence encoding this CDR3. This sequence joins TRBV2 and TRBJ2-1; D not certain. The CDR3 loop spans 12 amino acids. The germline V gene has CDR1 SNHLY and CDR2 FYNNEI. V was pared by 1 base and J by 6 bases, with 4 bases between. This CDR3 reads CASSEDSNEQFF. The CDR3, as DNA: TGTGCCAGCAGTGAAGATAGCAATGAGCAGTTCTTC.